A selection of T cell receptor beta chains follows, all from one sample in a study of cytomegalovirus exposure and HLA in healthy donors. The data were produced by immunoSEQ multiplex PCR, yet TCRdb's version contains in-frame clones alone and is incomplete. The sample lists 98,000 or so clones, about 80% occurring once. Specimen: PBMCs. The source of these receptors is a woman between 18 and 29 years old in good health and CMV-seropositive. Both conserved end residues are part of each CDR3. Each record gives: clone size, J gene, V gene, D gene, CDR3 DNA, CDR3 protein. A D gene is named only where the DNA matches it firmly. Expanded clones get a size class; other rows say once, few or many, or leave the size out.

NA TRBJ1-1 TRBV7-9 NA TGTGCCAGCAGCTTAGGGGAAGGGGGCACTGAAGCTTTCTTT CASSLGEGGTEAFF
NA TRBJ2-1 TRBV5-6 NA TGTGCCAGCAGCGGGGCCCAGTGGGGTGAGCAGTTCTTC CASSGAQWGEQFF
NA TRBJ2-7 TRBV7-9 NA TGTGCCAGCAGCCCCGGGACCGCGGGGTACGAGCAGTACTTC CASSPGTAGYEQYF
NA TRBJ2-1 TRBV15 NA TGTGCCACCAGCAGCGCGAGCGGCTCCTACAATGAGCAGTTCTTC CATSSASGSYNEQFF
NA TRBJ2-7 TRBV18 TRBD1 TGTGCCAGCTCACCAGGGACAGCCTACGAGCAGTACTTC CASSPGTAYEQYF
NA TRBJ2-7 TRBV5-1 TRBD1 TGCGCCAGCGGCCGCACGGACAGGGTCGCCGAGCAGTACTTC CASGRTDRVAEQYF
few TRBJ2-5 TRBV2 NA TGTGCCAGCAGTGGACAGGCCCCAGCCCAGTACTTC CASSGQAPAQYF
few TRBJ2-2 TRBV27 NA TGTGCCAGCAGTTTTATGGCAGCGAACACCGGGGAGCTGTTTTTT CASSFMAANTGELFF
NA TRBJ1-4 TRBV5-1 NA TGCGCCAGCAGCGCCCAGGAGGACGGTTATGAAAAACTGTTTTTT CASSAQEDGYEKLFF
NA TRBJ1-5 TRBV7-9 TRBD1 TGTGCCTGCAGCTTAGGGACAGATGACCAGCCCCAGCATTTT CACSLGTDDQPQHF
NA TRBJ2-1 TRBV5-6 NA TGTGCCAGCAGCTTGGCACGCGGGAATGAGCAGTTCTTC CASSLARGNEQFF
NA TRBJ1-1 TRBV4-2 NA TGTGCCAGCAGCCAAGAAGGGGCAGGGGAAGCTTTCTTT CASSQEGAGEAFF
few TRBJ2-7 TRBV28 NA NA CASSSSTVTYEQYF
NA TRBJ2-1 TRBV4-1 NA TGCGCCAGCAGCCCCCCGGGCTCCTACAATGAGCAGTTCTTC CASSPPGSYNEQFF
NA TRBJ2-5 TRBV2 TRBD2 TGTGCCAGCATGGGGGGGGTCCTGGACTTC CASMGGVLDF
NA TRBJ2-3 TRBV28 NA TGTGCCAGCAGTTTATTTCACCCTACATCTGCGGGGCGTCCAGATACGCAGTATTTT CASSLFHPTSAGRPDTQYF
NA TRBJ2-5 TRBV7-9 TRBD2 TGTGCCAGCACCCCTGCGGGGGGGACGAGGTGGGAGCAGTACTTC CASTPAGGTRWEQYF
NA TRBJ1-1 TRBV18 TRBD1 TGTGCCAGCTCACCGACTACAGGGGACACTGAAGCTTTCTTT CASSPTTGDTEAFF
NA TRBJ2-7 TRBV6-5 TRBD1 TGTGCCAGCAGTACCCGACAGGGTAGCCACGAGCAGTACTTC CASSTRQGSHEQYF
NA TRBJ2-7 TRBV5-6 NA TGTGCCAGCAGCTTGGCCTCGGACGGCGGGTACTACGAGCAGTACTTC CASSLASDGGYYEQYF
NA TRBJ2-5 TRBV6-5 NA TGTGCCAGCAGCTATTACTCGGGAAGTGGAGAGACCCAGTACTTC CASSYYSGSGETQYF
NA TRBJ1-2 TRBV7-3 NA TGTGCCAGCAGCCTCGGAACCGGGGGGGCGCCTTCCTTC CASSLGTGGAPSF
NA TRBJ1-5 TRBV27 NA TGTGCCAGCAGTTTAGATGCGTATAGCAATCAGCCCCAGCATTTT CASSLDAYSNQPQHF
NA TRBJ2-1 TRBV27 TRBD2 TGTGCCAGCAGTTGGACTAGTTCAAATGAGCAGTTCTTC CASSWTSSNEQFF
NA TRBJ1-2 TRBV2 NA TGTGCCAACCTTCCCAGTGGGCAGCCGTCCAACTATGGCTACACCTTC CANLPSGQPSNYGYTF
few TRBJ2-7 TRBV2 NA TGTGCCAGCAGTGATAAGCCCGAGCAGTACTTC CASSDKPEQYF
few TRBJ2-1 TRBV30 NA TGTGCCTGGGATAGCGGTTCCTACAATGAGCAGTTCTTC CAWDSGSYNEQFF
NA TRBJ2-5 TRBV10-2 TRBD2 TGCGCCAGCAGTGATACCCCGGGACTAGCGGGAGAAACCCAGTACTTC CASSDTPGLAGETQYF